The 7 T cell receptor beta chains listed next were all sequenced from one sample in a study of blood T cell repertoires in COVID-19. Libraries were prepared by immunoSEQ multiplex PCR; TCRdb keeps only in-frame clonotypes and omits some of them. The sample has tens of thousands of clones; more than 65% are singletons. Sequenced: peripheral blood. These receptors originate from a woman over 75 with active or convalescent COVID-19.

CDR3 sequence: CASRRVRGTEAFF. CDR3 nucleotide sequence: TGTGCCAGTCGCAGGGTGAGGGGGACTGAAGCTTTCTTT. This chain uses TRBV28 with TRBJ1-1, with D perhaps matching TRBD1 (6 bases). Germline V CDR1 and CDR2: MDHEN, SYDVKM. V gave up 9 bases and J gave up 5 bases, with 16 bases separating them. The CDR3 length is 13 residues.

V usage is TRBV24-1 and J usage is TRBJ2-1; the match to TRBD1 covers 9 bases. The CDR3 consists of 16 residues. V lost 4 bases and J lost 5; bases outside the gene matches: 8. The germline V gene encodes CDR1 KGHDR and CDR2 SFDVKD. The CDR3 bases are TGTGCCACCAGTGACCGAGGGACAGGGCTAAACAATGAGCAGTTCTTC. Amino acids: CATSDRGTGLNNEQFF.

The rearrangement joins TRBV6-2 or TRBV6-3 to TRBJ2-1; TRBD2 aligns across 12 bases. Germline V gives CDR1 MNHEY, CDR2 SVGEGT. CDR3 length equals 16 residues. V trimming: 5 bases; J trimming: 4 bases; junction bases outside the gene matches: 6. The CDR3 DNA follows: TGTGCCAGCAGTGTGCCTAGCGGGGGGGTTTACAATGAGCAGTTCTTC. It specifies CASSVPSGGVYNEQFF.

The chain couples TRBV19 to TRBJ1-3; maybe TRBD1 (5 bases). In germline, CDR1 is LNHDA, CDR2 SQIVND (reference sequence). The V end lost 4 bases, the J end lost 1 base, and 11 bases lay between the germline ends. The CDR3 is 15 amino acids. CDR3 protein: CASSNPTDSGNTIYF. In DNA, the CDR3 is TGTGCCAGTAGTAACCCGACAGATTCTGGAAACACCATATATTTT.

The chain has TRBV27 and TRBJ1-6; D perhaps matches TRBD1 (5 bases). Per the germline V gene, CDR1 is MNHEY and CDR2 is SMNVEV (reference sequence). Trimming left V 5 bases short and J 7 bases short, with 15 bases between. The CDR3 loop spans 15 amino acids. Here the CDR3 reads CASSPRAGLNSPLHF. The CDR3 DNA reads as TGTGCCAGCAGTCCCCGGGCAGGGCTCAATTCACCCCTCCACTTT.

V and J are TRBV2 and TRBJ1-4; D call uncertain. The CDR3 is 14 amino acids. V lost 3 bases, J lost 5 bases, and 10 bases lay in between. Looked up from germline, CDR1 is SNHLY and CDR2 is FYNNEI. In DNA form, the CDR3 reads TGTGCCAGCAGTGAGTCGGGTCCGAATGAAAAACTGTTTTTT. This codes for CASSESGPNEKLFF.

V and J are TRBV19 and TRBJ2-3, with 14 bases matching TRBD2. The CDR3 consists of 16 residues. V shed 10 bases and J 3 bases; nucleotides not matched to a gene: 9. Germline CDR1 and CDR2: LNHDA and SQIVND (reference sequence). CDR3 residues: CATDEGTSGGTDTQYF. The CDR3 DNA follows: TGTGCCACCGATGAAGGGACTAGCGGGGGAACAGATACGCAGTATTTT.